The 24 T cell receptor beta chains in this list originate from one sample, sequenced in a study of shared clonotypes between healthy human individuals. Sequencing was performed with immunoSEQ multiplex PCR; in TCRdb, only in-frame clones are kept and a portion is missing. Among some 1,900,000 clones listed, approximately 94% were seen once. Terminally differentiated effector memory CD45RA+ cells were left out of the naive CD8 fraction, which was CD45RO-negative and positively selected for CCR7. Sequencing was carried out using naive CD8+ T cells sorted from blood. The receptor set was obtained from a man aged 18 to 29 in good health.

The genes are TRBV11-3 and TRBJ1-6; tentative D call: TRBD1 (5 bases). V lost 8 bases and J 10 bases, leaving 21 bases between the germline ends. Germline CDR1 SGHNT, CDR2 YENEEA. The CDR3 is 15 residues long. CDR3 amino acids: CASEDQGRVESPLHF. The CDR3 DNA reads as TGTGCCAGCGAAGATCAGGGCAGGGTCGAATCACCCCTCCACTTT.

The gene calls are TRBV7-2 and TRBJ2-3; a possible D gene is TRBD1 (6 bases). From germline, CDR1 is SGHTA and CDR2 FQGNSA. Deletions cut 0 bases from V and 6 bases from J, with 10 bases between. This CDR3 has 14 residues. The CDR3 DNA reads TGTGCCAGCAGCTTAGCGGCAGGGGACGATACGCAGTATTTT. It specifies CASSLAAGDDTQYF.

This rearrangement joins TRBV4-1 to TRBJ2-2; the D gene is possibly TRBD2 (6 bases). The CDR3 spans 17 residues. Trimming took off 3 bases at V and 2 bases at J, with 16 bases between the two ends. CDR1 is MGHRA and CDR2 is YSYEKL in the germline V gene. In DNA form, the CDR3 reads TGCGCCAGCAGCCACGCCTTGGGGGGACTTAACACCGGGGAGCTGTTTTTT. This sequence encodes CASSHALGGLNTGELFF.

The V call is TRBV28, the J call TRBJ1-5, with a weak D call TRBD1 (6 bases). V was trimmed by 4 bases and J by 0 bases, leaving 10 bases between them. Germline CDR1 MDHEN, CDR2 SYDVKM. The CDR3 contains 15 residues. The CDR3 region has the DNA TGTGCCAGCAGTTCCCCAGGGGATAGCAATCAGCCCCAGCATTTT. This encodes CASSSPGDSNQPQHF. Based on the CDR3 plus reference TRBV28 and TRBJ1-5, the full variable domain is DVKVTQSSRYLVKRTGEKVFLECVQDMDHENMFWYRQDPGLGLRLIYFSYDVKMKEKGDIPEGYSVSREKKERFSLILESASTNQTSMYLCASSSPGDSNQPQHFGDGTRLSIL.

This clone was recorded once. V usage is TRBV5-5 and J usage is TRBJ1-1; D not certain. From germline, CDR1 is SGHKS and CDR2 YYEKEE (reference sequence). The CDR3 runs to 13 residues. V was clipped by 5 bases and J by 4 bases, with 12 bases between them. CDR3 sequence: CASRNLGGTEAFF. CDR3 coding DNA: TGTGCCAGCAGGAACCTGGGCGGCACTGAAGCTTTCTTT.

The chain employs TRBV11-2 and TRBJ2-5; D is possibly TRBD1 or TRBD2 (5 bases each). Trimming pared 5 bases from V and 1 base from J, leaving 14 bases between. The V gene's germline CDR1 is SGHAT and CDR2 FQNNGV. This CDR3 contains 15 residues. The CDR3 nucleotides read TGTGCCAGCAGCCACTGGGGGAGTGGCCAAGAGACCCAGTACTTC. This gives the protein CASSHWGSGQETQYF.

The V and J genes are TRBV7-8 and TRBJ2-1, with 12 bases identical to TRBD2. J lost 6 bases, V lost 3 bases, and 9 bases had no gene match. This CDR3 spans 17 amino acids. The V gene's germline CDR1 is SGHVS and CDR2 FQNEAQ. The CDR3 nucleotides read TGTGCCAGCAGCTTCCTAGCGGGAGGGGAAAGAGGCAATGAGCAGTTCTTC. Translated, it gives CASSFLAGGERGNEQFF.

The rearrangement uses TRBV9 and TRBJ2-7; D may be TRBD1 (6 bases). This CDR3 comprises 15 residues. V dropped 4 bases and J dropped 3 bases, with 17 bases sitting between them. Germline assignment: CDR1 SGDLS and CDR2 YYNGEE. The CDR3 reads CASSPPRGKGYEQYF. The CDR3 DNA is TGTGCCAGCAGCCCCCCTAGGGGGAAGGGCTACGAGCAGTACTTC.

The chain links TRBV27 to TRBJ2-1, with TRBD2 matching 14 bases. V gave up 5 bases and J gave up 7 bases; unmatched junction bases: 4. The CDR3 runs 15 residues. Per germline, CDR1 MNHEY and CDR2 SMNVEV (reference sequence). The CDR3 sequence: CASSHGLAGGNEQFF. CDR3 sequence (DNA): TGTGCCAGCAGTCATGGACTAGCGGGAGGTAATGAGCAGTTCTTC.

The chain joins TRBV28 to TRBJ1-1, with D hard to call. Per the germline V gene, CDR1 is MDHEN and CDR2 is SYDVKM. This CDR3 contains 14 residues. V lost 5 bases and J 4 bases, leaving 14 bases between the germline ends. The CDR3, as DNA: TGTGCCAGCAGTCTCCAGGATCCGGGCACTGAAGCTTTCTTT. It translates to CASSLQDPGTEAFF. The entire variable domain, with the rest obtained from reference TRBV28 and TRBJ1-1, is as follows: DVKVTQSSRYLVKRTGEKVFLECVQDMDHENMFWYRQDPGLGLRLIYFSYDVKMKEKGDIPEGYSVSREKKERFSLILESASTNQTSMYLCASSLQDPGTEAFFGQGTRLTVV.

In DNA, the CDR3 is TGCAGTGCTAGGCGCGAAAGCATTCAGTACTTC. Protein product: CSARRESIQYF. The V gene is TRBV20-1, the J gene TRBJ2-4, with no clear D. From germline, CDR1 is DFQATT and CDR2 SNEGSKA (reference sequence). Trimming cost V 3 bases and J 9 bases, with 9 bases left between them. There are 11 residues in the CDR3.

The chain is built from TRBV7-8 and TRBJ2-7, with D perhaps matching TRBD2 (6 bases). V was cut by 5 bases and J by 2 bases, with 13 bases left in between. CDR3 size: 14 residues. CDR1 and CDR2 from the germline V gene are SGHVS and FQNEAQ. CDR3 nucleotide sequence: TGTGCCAGCAGCCCTTTTAGCGGAACCTACGAGCAGTACTTC. This encodes CASSPFSGTYEQYF.

The chain employs TRBV4-1 and TRBJ1-1, with D perhaps TRBD1 (6 bases). V was pared by 4 bases and J by 4 bases, with 22 bases between. Germline lookup yields CDR1 MGHRA and CDR2 YSYEKL. The CDR3 is 17 amino acids. The CDR3 sequence is CASSRRSGGLEGTEAFF. The CDR3 DNA reads TGCGCCAGCAGCCGACGAAGCGGGGGCTTGGAGGGCACTGAAGCTTTCTTT.

Here the CDR3 reads CASTDGTYSNQPQHF. Here the CDR3 DNA reads TGTGCCAGTACCGACGGGACATATAGCAATCAGCCCCAGCATTTT. V gene TRBV19 combines with J gene TRBJ1-5; D is perhaps TRBD1 (6 bases). Germline assignment: CDR1 LNHDA and CDR2 SQIVND (reference sequence). This CDR3 is 15 amino acids long. With 7 bases removed from V and 0 bases from J, the gap between germline ends came to 13 bases.

The rearrangement links TRBV19 to TRBJ2-1; 14 bases fit TRBD2. The ends lost 6 bases at V and 1 base at J; junction bases unmatched: 8. Germline V CDR1 and CDR2: LNHDA, SQIVND (reference sequence). The CDR3 spans 18 residues. CDR3 loop: CASSPGTSGSGSYNEQFF. The CDR3 nucleotides read TGTGCCAGTAGCCCCGGGACTAGCGGGAGTGGTTCCTACAATGAGCAGTTCTTC.

The chain joins TRBV13 to TRBJ2-7; D gene ambiguous. This CDR3 is built from 13 residues. Looked up from germline, CDR1 is PRHDT and CDR2 is FYEKMQ (reference sequence). The ends were cut back, 5 bases at V and 6 bases at J, with 14 bases in the middle. The CDR3 sequence: CASSPRATGEQYF. The CDR3 coding sequence is TGTGCCAGCAGCCCCCGCGCGACGGGCGAGCAGTACTTC.

This chain links TRBV6-5 with TRBJ2-1; 9 bases are a match to TRBD2. Germline CDR1 MNHEY, CDR2 SVGAGI. This CDR3 region has 15 residues. V trimming: 1 base; J trimming: 8 bases; junction bases outside the gene matches: 6. In DNA, the CDR3 is TGTGCCAGCAGTTACTTGGTAGCGGGAGTTGATGAGCAGTTCTTC. This translates into CASSYLVAGVDEQFF.

Turning to this clone: Different DNA sequences within this sample yield the same CDR3. The chain has TRBV9 and TRBJ2-3; no reliable D call. CDR3 length equals 13 residues. Per the germline V gene, CDR1 is SGDLS and CDR2 is YYNGEE. Trimming left V 0 bases short and J 2 bases short, with 4 bases between. The CDR3 protein is CASSVVVTDTQYF. CDR3 nucleotides: TGTGCCAGCAGCGTAGTCGTCACAGATACGCAGTATTTT.

A note on this clone: Additional DNA sequences in this sample encode the identical CDR3. The V gene is TRBV9, the J gene TRBJ1-1; D is uncertain. The CDR3 totals 14 residues. V lost 0 bases, J lost 0 bases, and 6 bases lay in between. Germline lookup yields CDR1 SGDLS and CDR2 YYNGEE. The CDR3 sequence is CASSVGQMNTEAFF. The CDR3 region has the DNA TGTGCCAGCAGCGTAGGGCAGATGAACACTGAAGCTTTCTTT.

A remark on this clone: Other DNA sequences in this specimen translate into the identical CDR3. The J gene is TRBJ2-7, the V gene TRBV29-1; the D gene is possibly TRBD2 (6 bases). The CDR3 covers 14 residues. V was trimmed by 4 bases and J by 1 base, leaving 14 bases between them. CDR1 is SQVTM and CDR2 is ANQGSEA in the germline V gene. CDR3 sequence reads: CSVVGSGSSYEQYF. CDR3 nucleotide sequence: TGCAGCGTTGTGGGTAGCGGATCTTCCTACGAGCAGTACTTC.

Regarding this clone: This sample includes further DNA sequences coding for the same CDR3. This sequence joins TRBV6-5 and TRBJ2-7, with D possibly being TRBD2 (6 bases). The V and J ends lost 4 bases and 1 base respectively, with 11 bases between them. Germline V gives CDR1 MNHEY, CDR2 SVGAGI. This CDR3 is 14 amino acids long. The CDR3 DNA is TGTGCCAGCAGTTCTACCGGGGGATCCTACGAGCAGTACTTC. This translates into CASSSTGGSYEQYF.

The chain recombines TRBV19 with TRBJ2-7; a weak D match, TRBD1 (5 bases). The CDR3 is 16 residues long. Per germline, CDR1 LNHDA and CDR2 SQIVND (reference sequence). V was clipped by 0 bases and J by 5 bases, with 17 bases between them. The CDR3 sequence is CASSIDLETVYHEQYF. CDR3 coding DNA: TGTGCCAGTAGTATAGATCTTGAGACAGTCTACCACGAGCAGTACTTC.

This chain connects TRBV7-8 to TRBJ2-3; 8 bases are shared with TRBD2. From germline, CDR1 is SGHVS and CDR2 FQNEAQ. V shed 4 bases, J shed 4 bases, and the junction held 10 bases outside the gene matches. The CDR3 is 16 amino acids. CDR3 in amino acids: CASSSTSGRGADTQYF. The CDR3 DNA is TGTGCCAGCAGCTCAACTAGCGGCCGAGGGGCAGATACGCAGTATTTT.

In the case of this clone: Other DNA sequences within the sample encode an identical CDR3. This rearrangement joins TRBV11-2 to TRBJ2-5; no clear D gene. This CDR3 has 12 amino acids. Trimming removed 1 base at V and 4 bases at J, with 4 bases between. CDR1 is SGHAT, CDR2 FQNNGV, per germline. The CDR3 DNA reads TGTGCCAGCAGCTTAGGGAGAGAGACCCAGTACTTC. This gives the protein CASSLGRETQYF.